Presented here are 29 T cell receptor beta chains from one specimen sequenced in a study of tumor-infiltrating lymphocytes in primary liver carcinoma. It was unsorted whole blood that yielded blood RNA, and germline DNA was also extracted. Making TCR beta cDNA involved 400 to 600 ng total RNA and a constant-region primer. Generation of the TCR beta libraries relied on three nested multiplex PCR rounds using slightly modified ARM-PCR. Primers for the first two PCR rounds were TRBV1-TRBV30 forward primers and a C-beta reverse primer (roughly 9 cycles per round). In TCRdb, the multiplex PCR reads were re-called with MiXCR into one record per CDR3 protein. The sample gives approximately 320,000 distinct CDR3 sequences, about 50% of which show up once; approximately 17% is in the top ten. Material for sequencing was peripheral blood. Receptors originate from a woman aged 25 to 39 with primary liver carcinoma and hepatitis B virus infection.

This clonotype has a count of ten or more. This chain uses TRBV11-2 with TRBJ2-1; D is possibly TRBD2 (6 bases). The ends were cut back, 5 bases at V and 9 bases at J, with 20 bases in the middle. This CDR3 has 15 residues. Germline loops: CDR1 SGHAT, CDR2 FQNNGV. The CDR3 loop reads CASSPNPATSFEQFF. The DNA for the CDR3 is TGTGCCAGCAGCCCGAACCCAGCAACTAGCTTTGAGCAGTTCTTC.

A note on this clonotype: One junction end disagrees with the germline gene, perhaps due to a read error. The chain combines TRBV13 with TRBJ2-5; 12 bases are a match to TRBD2. Germline loops: CDR1 PRHDT, CDR2 FYEKMQ (reference sequence). This CDR3 spans 16 amino acids. DNA for the CDR3: TGTACCAGCAGCTTTCTAGCGGGAGGGTCCGTCGAGACCCAGTACTTC. Its translation is CTSSFLAGGSVETQYF.

V usage is TRBV7-9 and J usage is TRBJ2-6; a possible D gene is TRBD2 (5 bases). From germline, CDR1 is SEHNR and CDR2 FQNEAQ (reference sequence). The germline V and J ends were trimmed by 7 bases and 2 bases, with 12 bases remaining between them. This CDR3 is built from 15 residues. CDR3 residues: CASTYTGAGANVLTF. In DNA form, the CDR3 reads TGTGCCAGCACCTACACCGGGGCTGGGGCCAACGTCCTGACTTTC.

This clonotype occurred many times. J is TRBJ2-3 and V is TRBV11-2; the D is unclear. This CDR3 has 13 amino acids. CDR1 SGHAT and CDR2 FQNNGV come from the germline V gene. V gave up 3 bases and J gave up 1 base, with 5 bases separating them. The CDR3 spells CASSFIGTDTQYF. Written as DNA, the CDR3 is TGTGCCAGCAGCTTTATAGGCACAGATACGCAGTATTTT.

With regard to this clonotype: A read error may be the cause here, since a much bigger clone is one base away. The gene calls are TRBV29-1 and TRBJ2-2; TRBD1 matches at 9 bases. This CDR3 is 17 amino acids long. From germline, CDR1 is SQVTM and CDR2 ANQGSEA. For the CDR3, the DNA is TGCAGCGTTGTATCCGCCTACGGGACAGGGAAAACCGGGGAGCTGCTTTTT. It encodes CSVVSAYGTGKTGELLF.

The chain employs TRBV4-2 and TRBJ1-6; 7 bases fit TRBD1. From germline, CDR1 is LGHNA and CDR2 YNFKEQ. This CDR3 has 15 residues. Trimming at V came to 1 base and at J to 7 bases, leaving 4 bases not matched to a gene. Here the CDR3 DNA reads TGTGCCAGCAGCCAAGGACAGGGCCTCAATTCACCCCTCCACTTT. Translating gives CASSQGQGLNSPLHF.

The chain joins TRBV5-4 to TRBJ2-2; the D is unclear. CDR3 size: 15 residues. V lost 9 bases and J lost 0, with 15 bases in between. The germline CDR1 and CDR2 sequences are SGHNT and YYREEE (reference sequence). The CDR3 region is CATSSSLANTGELFF. CDR3 nucleotides: TGTGCCACCTCTAGTTCCTTGGCGAACACCGGGGAGCTGTTTTTT.

The chain carries TRBV12-1 and TRBJ2-1; the table's D call of TRBD1 was not tested on the DNA. TRBV12-1 is a pseudogene segment. The CDR3 contains 19 residues. The CDR3 reads CASNLQSGPREDSHNEQFF. In DNA, the CDR3 is TGTGCCAGCAACTTGCAATCCGGCCCGCGAGAGGACTCCCACAATGAGCAGTTCTTC.

A remark on this clonotype: At one of its ends the junction is not consistent with the germline gene, which may arise from a read error. The chain uses TRBV11-3 and TRBJ2-1; possible D gene TRBD1, 6 bases. Germline V gene sequence: CDR1 SGHNT, CDR2 YENEEA. The CDR3 is 14 amino acids. This CDR3 is CASSLQGEYSEEFF. CDR3 coding DNA: TGTGCCAGCAGCCTACAGGGAGAATACAGTGAGGAGTTCTTC.

This clonotype occurred a few times. A single base separates this from a much larger clone, so it may be a read error. The chain is built from TRBV6-1 and TRBJ1-3; no firm D call. CDR1 is MNHNS, CDR2 SASEGT, per germline. This CDR3 is 14 amino acids long. The CDR3 loop reads CASSDSYSGNIIYF. The CDR3, as DNA: TGTGCCAGCAGTGATTCATACTCTGGAAACATCATATATTTT.

Concerning this clonotype itself: One end of the junction is discordant with germline, which a read error may explain. J is TRBJ2-1 and V is TRBV11-2; no clear D gene. CDR1 SGHAT and CDR2 FQNNGV come from the germline V gene. This CDR3 spans 13 amino acids. The DNA for the CDR3 is TGTGCCAGCAACTTAACAGACTTCCACGAGCAGTTCTTC. It translates to CASNLTDFHEQFF.

Details on this clonotype: A much larger clone is a single base away; this may be a read error. The rearrangement joins TRBV6-5 to TRBJ1-1; D is undetermined. There are 15 residues in the CDR3. In germline, CDR1 is MNHEY, CDR2 SVGAGI. The CDR3 sequence: CASRPRPGLEYEPFF. The CDR3 nucleotides read TGTGCCAGCAGGCCAAGGCCGGGCCTAGAATATGAACCTTTCTTT.

The chain carries TRBV29-1 and TRBJ2-7, with a tentative D call TRBD1 (6 bases). V shed 7 bases and J shed 0 bases, with 16 bases lying between them. Germline CDR1 SQVTM, CDR2 ANQGSEA. The CDR3 loop spans 14 amino acids. The CDR3 DNA reads TGCAGCGCCGGACGCGACAGGCGCTCCTACGAGCAGTACTTC. Translation: CSAGRDRRSYEQYF.

As for this clonotype: A much larger clonotype is one base distant, so this may be a read error. Lacking the conserved final phenylalanine or tryptophan, this CDR3 likely reflects a read error. The chain combines TRBV6-2 or TRBV6-3 with TRBJ2-1; 7 bases align to TRBD2. This CDR3 comprises 18 residues. Germline V gene data show CDR1 as MNHEY and CDR2 as SVGEGT. After removal of 0 bases from V and 4 bases from J, the junction contained 12 bases not matched to a gene. The CDR3: CASSYSAGGSFIYNEQFI. CDR3 DNA: TGTGCCAGCAGTTACTCTGCTGGCGGGAGCTTCATTTACAATGAGCAGTTCATC.

The V and J genes are TRBV28 and TRBJ2-7; perhaps TRBD2 as D (7 bases). V was clipped by 6 bases and J by 2 bases, with 17 bases between them. There are 15 residues in the CDR3. The germline CDR1 and CDR2 sequences are MDHEN and SYDVKM. The DNA of the CDR3 is TGTGCCAGCAGCCAGTGGGGGGGCGGTCCCTACGAGCAGTACTTC. As protein: CASSQWGGGPYEQYF.

The chain couples TRBV4-3 to TRBJ2-5, with D possibly being TRBD2 (6 bases). Per the germline V gene, CDR1 is LGHNA and CDR2 is YSLEER. The CDR3 consists of 17 residues. Trimming cost V 1 base and J 4 bases, with 19 bases left between them. CDR3 nucleotides: TGCGCCAGCAGCCAAGGGACTGGCGGGACTCGCTCAGAGACCCAGTACTTC. This gives the protein CASSQGTGGTRSETQYF.

In regard to this clonotype: It may be a read error: a sequence one base away is much more abundant. V gene TRBV12-3 or TRBV12-4 combines with J gene TRBJ1-1, with a weak D call TRBD1 (5 bases). The CDR3 runs to 12 residues. CDR3 loop: CASSFLGTEVFF. The CDR3 DNA sequence: TGTGCCAGCAGTTTTTTGGGGACTGAAGTTTTCTTT.

The chain combines TRBV30 with TRBJ2-5, with D possibly being TRBD1 (5 bases). The CDR3 loop spans 13 amino acids. The V end was cut by 2 bases, the J end by 1 base, with 8 bases between. Germline CDR1 is GTSNPN and CDR2 is SVGIG (reference sequence). CDR3 DNA sequence: TGTGCCTGGAGTAAGGGGATCCAAGAGACCCAGTACTTC. Protein: CAWSKGIQETQYF.

This clonotype is deemed medium-sized. V gene TRBV11-3 combines with J gene TRBJ1-3, with D maybe TRBD1 (5 bases). The length of the CDR3 is 16 residues. The V and J ends lost 0 bases and 8 bases respectively, with 17 bases between them. CDR1 and CDR2 from the germline V gene are SGHNT and YENEEA. As DNA, the CDR3 is TGTGCCAGCAGCTTAGATGGCCGGGACGGCGAGGACACCATATATTTT. Its translation is CASSLDGRDGEDTIYF.

This clonotype was found a few times. A much bigger clone sits one base away, suggesting this may be a read error. V usage is TRBV12-3 or TRBV12-4 and J usage is TRBJ2-3; 7 bases align to TRBD1. The CDR3 length is 15 residues. The J segment lost 2 bases and the V segment lost 7 bases, leaving 9 bases of the junction unmatched. CDR3 DNA sequence: TGTGCCAGCAAAAAACAGGGGTTAGTCACAGATACGCAGTATTTT. Amino acid sequence: CASKKQGLVTDTQYF.

The chain carries TRBV4-1 and TRBJ2-6, with 7 positions matching TRBD1. The CDR3 extends over 19 amino acids. The germline CDR1 and CDR2 sequences are MGHRA and YSYEKL. Trimming cost V 4 bases and J 1 base; bases outside gene matches: 13. The CDR3: CASSRYRDRVISGANVLTF. The CDR3 DNA sequence: TGCGCCAGCAGCCGCTACCGGGACAGAGTAATATCTGGGGCCAACGTCCTGACTTTC.

Note on this clonotype: This may come from a read error, since a much larger clone is one base off. The CDR3 DNA reads as TGTGCCAGCAAGGAGGGGGCGTACGGGGAGCTGTTATTT. This codes for CASKEGAYGELLF. The chain is built from TRBV6-1 and TRBJ2-2; tentatively, D is TRBD1 (7 bases). Germline CDR1 is MNHNS and CDR2 is SASEGT. The CDR3 extends over 13 amino acids.

With regard to this clonotype: This could be a read error, since a much larger clone is one nucleotide away. This chain connects TRBV4-2 to TRBJ2-3, with TRBD2 identical over 7 bases. CDR1 is LGHNA and CDR2 is YNFKEQ in the germline V gene. V shed 5 bases and J 0 bases; nucleotides not matched to a gene: 5. The CDR3 has 15 residues. The CDR3 nucleotides read TGTGCCAGCAGCTTCATTAGCGGGAGCACAGATACGCAGTATTTT. Amino acids: CASSFISGSTDTQYF.

On this clonotype itself: An end of the junction differs from the germline gene, which may be a read error. The chain employs TRBV5-5 and TRBJ2-2; 8 bases are a match to TRBD2. The CDR3 has 14 amino acids. CDR1 and CDR2 (germline): SGHKS, YYEKEE (reference sequence). The CDR3 DNA reads as TGTGCCAGCAGCCAGAGCGGGGGTAACGGGGAGCTGTATTTT. It translates to CASSQSGGNGELYF.

As regards this clonotype: At one end the junction does not follow the germline gene, possibly because of a read error. The chain combines TRBV7-9 with TRBJ2-1; no reliable D call. Germline V gene sequence: CDR1 SEHNR, CDR2 FQNEAQ (reference sequence). The CDR3 length is 14 residues. Here the CDR3 reads CTSSFASPSYEQFF. For the CDR3, the DNA is TGTACCAGCAGCTTCGCGTCCCCCAGCTATGAGCAGTTCTTC.

This clonotype was detected a few times. The genes are TRBV13 and TRBJ2-7, with D hard to call. Germline V CDR1 and CDR2: PRHDT, FYEKMQ (reference sequence). The CDR3 loop spans 12 amino acids. Trimming took off 2 bases at V and 5 bases at J, with 7 bases between the two ends. This chain's CDR3 is CASSLYQDEQYF. CDR3 sequence (DNA): TGTGCCAGCAGCTTATATCAGGACGAGCAGTACTTC.

About this clonotype: Germline and junction disagree at one end, which may indicate a read error. As DNA, the CDR3 is TGTGACAGCAGCTCACAGGGGTATAGCACAGATACGCAGTATTTT. Translation: CDSSSQGYSTDTQYF. This sequence joins TRBV5-8 and TRBJ2-3; 7 nucleotides agree with TRBD1. Germline V gene sequence: CDR1 SGHTS, CDR2 YDEGEE. The CDR3 spans 15 residues.

Points on this clonotype: One junction end disagrees with the germline gene, perhaps due to a read error. The rearrangement links TRBV29-1 to TRBJ2-3, with 11 nucleotides matching TRBD2. Germline CDR1 SQVTM, CDR2 ANQGSEA. This CDR3 is built from 17 residues. The CDR3 region is CGVALGGLAGGTDTQYF. Here the CDR3 DNA reads TGTGGCGTTGCGTTAGGAGGTCTAGCGGGAGGAACAGATACGCAGTATTTT.

The table lists this clonotype with many counts. This chain links TRBV6-1 with TRBJ2-1; 9 bases line up with TRBD1. V lost 4 bases, J lost 1 base, and 2 bases stayed unmatched. The germline gives CDR1 MNHNS, CDR2 SASEGT. This CDR3 has 15 amino acids. DNA for the CDR3: TGTGCCAGCAGTGTCGACAGGGGGTCCTACAATGAGCAGTTCTTC. Its protein is CASSVDRGSYNEQFF.